The 10 T cell receptor beta chains below come from one sample, sequenced in a study of T cell repertoires in cytomegalovirus infection. In TCRdb, the reads were re-called with MiXCR into one record per CDR3 protein. Of about 680,000 distinct CDR3 sequences listed, around 24% are singletons. Specimen: CD8+ T cells from PBMCs. All receptors derive from a human donor in good health (CMV status not recorded). Some clones in this sample may be carry-over from other donors' samples.

The chain is built from TRBV6-6 and TRBJ2-1; TRBD2 aligns across 9 bases. J lost 6 bases, V lost 8 bases, and 8 bases had no gene match. Germline V lookup: CDR1 MNHNY, CDR2 SVGAGI (reference sequence). CDR3 length: 14 residues. The chain's CDR3 is CASSGGGALNEQFF. In nucleotides, the CDR3 is TGTGCCAGCTCTGGCGGGGGGGCCCTCAATGAGCAGTTCTTC.

The V call is TRBV4-1, the J call TRBJ2-1, with D unclear. The V end was cut by 1 base, the J end by 8 bases, with 9 bases between. Germline V gene lookup returns CDR1 MGHRA and CDR2 YSYEKL. The CDR3 length is 13 residues. CDR3 sequence: CASSQARYDEQFF. CDR3 DNA: TGCGCCAGCAGCCAAGCTAGGTATGATGAGCAGTTCTTC.

The J gene is TRBJ2-1, the V gene TRBV13, with D unclear. There are 16 residues in the CDR3. The V gene lost 4 bases and the J gene lost 0 bases, with 13 bases spanning the gap. In germline, CDR1 is PRHDT, CDR2 FYEKMQ (reference sequence). CDR3 amino acids: CASSSLGNSSYNEQFF. CDR3 in DNA: TGTGCCAGCAGCTCCTTGGGTAATAGCTCCTACAATGAGCAGTTCTTC.

Many counts were recorded for this clonotype. In DNA form, the CDR3 reads TGTGCCAGCAGCTTAGGGACAGCGGGCGGCACTGAAGCTTTCTTT. Protein sequence: CASSLGTAGGTEAFF. The chain couples TRBV7-6 to TRBJ1-1; tentatively, D is TRBD1 (6 bases). The ends were cut back, 1 base at V and 4 bases at J, with 13 bases in the middle. The CDR3 runs to 15 residues. The germline gives CDR1 SGHVS, CDR2 FNYEAQ.

This sequence joins TRBV6-2 or TRBV6-3 and TRBJ2-1, with 8 bases matching TRBD2. The length of the CDR3 is 20 residues. V was pared by 4 bases and J by 1 base, with 18 bases of the junction left unmatched. Germline V gives CDR1 MNHEY, CDR2 SVGEGT. The CDR3 region is CASSSQPSGFPPLSYNEQFF. DNA for the CDR3: TGTGCCAGCAGTTCTCAGCCTAGCGGGTTCCCTCCCCTTTCCTACAATGAGCAGTTCTTC.

This clonotype appeared many times. The J gene is TRBJ2-5, the V gene TRBV7-8, with D hard to call. This CDR3 comprises 14 residues. V dropped 2 bases and J dropped 3 bases, with 10 bases sitting between them. The germline V gene encodes CDR1 SGHVS and CDR2 FQNEAQ. CDR3 residues: CASSLNWAEETQYF. CDR3 coding DNA: TGTGCCAGCAGCTTAAACTGGGCGGAAGAGACCCAGTACTTC.

This clonotype has a handful of counts. The genes are TRBV5-5 and TRBJ1-1, with D perhaps matching TRBD1 (6 bases). The CDR3 is made up of 13 amino acids. Deletions cut 7 bases from V and 1 base from J, with 11 bases between. Germline CDR1 and CDR2: SGHKS and YYEKEE (reference sequence). CDR3 sequence (DNA): TGTGCCAGCTTCACAGGGACGAACACTGAAGCTTTCTTT. Its protein product is CASFTGTNTEAFF.

V gene TRBV12-5 combines with J gene TRBJ2-7; tentatively, D is TRBD1 (5 bases). This CDR3 region has 14 residues. CDR1 is LGHNT and CDR2 is FRNRAP in the germline V gene. With 5 bases removed from V and 2 bases from J, the gap between germline ends came to 13 bases. The CDR3 DNA sequence: TGTGCTAGTGGTGGGGCCACCTCGACCTACGAGCAGTACTTC. Its translation is CASGGATSTYEQYF.

On this clonotype itself: One junction end does not reproduce the germline sequence, and a read error may be involved. The genes are TRBV20-1 and TRBJ1-5; no clear D. Germline values: CDR1 DFQATT, CDR2 SNEGSKA (reference sequence). There are 12 residues in the CDR3. CDR3 loop: CSVRSAFQPQHF. In nucleotides, the CDR3 is TGCAGTGTTAGATCGGCTTTCCAGCCCCAGCATTTT.

This clonotype was seen many times. The chain employs TRBV14 and TRBJ2-1; D might be TRBD2 (5 bases). The CDR3 covers 17 residues. Per the germline V gene, CDR1 is SGHDN and CDR2 is FVKESK. The V end was cut by 0 bases, the J end by 3 bases, with 15 bases between. The CDR3: CASSQDLAEVIYNEQFF. Here the CDR3 DNA reads TGTGCCAGCAGCCAAGACCTCGCGGAGGTAATCTACAATGAGCAGTTCTTC.